This T cell receptor beta chain appears in the sequencing data of a study of T and B cells in COVID-19 patients. On the study more broadly: The recovered cohort's median age was approximately 37 years, versus less than 70 years in active infection. Critical illness requiring mechanical ventilation or extracorporeal membrane oxygenation affected three fifths of the roughly 20 active-infection patients. In the active-infection cohort, about 90% of the roughly 20 patients had comorbidities linked to unfavorable COVID-19 outcome. Regarding the study as a whole: Clonality of TRB repertoires was high in active COVID-19; recovery brought above-healthy diversity and richness.

BIOMED2 TRB-A/B primer pools were used in multiplex TRB PCR. Each CDR3 protein is one row after TCRdb ran MiXCR on the multiplex PCR reads. Of over 10,000 distinct CDR3 sequences listed, about 25% are singletons. Germline-derived CDR1 and CDR2 are MNHEY and SMNVEV (reference sequence). V was trimmed by 6 bases and J by 1 base, leaving 9 bases between them. CDR3 size: 13 residues. This clonotype ranks as medium-sized. Antigen specificity is unknown. Each TRB amplification used 250-500 ng of genomic DNA from blood. The chain couples TRBV27 to TRBJ2-5; D possibly corresponds to TRBD1 (6 bases). The sequence derives from a human donor who had recovered from COVID-19. What was sequenced was blood. The CDR3 here is CASRRQVQETQYF. CDR3 DNA sequence: TGTGCCAGCAGACGACAGGTCCAAGAGACCCAGTACTTC.